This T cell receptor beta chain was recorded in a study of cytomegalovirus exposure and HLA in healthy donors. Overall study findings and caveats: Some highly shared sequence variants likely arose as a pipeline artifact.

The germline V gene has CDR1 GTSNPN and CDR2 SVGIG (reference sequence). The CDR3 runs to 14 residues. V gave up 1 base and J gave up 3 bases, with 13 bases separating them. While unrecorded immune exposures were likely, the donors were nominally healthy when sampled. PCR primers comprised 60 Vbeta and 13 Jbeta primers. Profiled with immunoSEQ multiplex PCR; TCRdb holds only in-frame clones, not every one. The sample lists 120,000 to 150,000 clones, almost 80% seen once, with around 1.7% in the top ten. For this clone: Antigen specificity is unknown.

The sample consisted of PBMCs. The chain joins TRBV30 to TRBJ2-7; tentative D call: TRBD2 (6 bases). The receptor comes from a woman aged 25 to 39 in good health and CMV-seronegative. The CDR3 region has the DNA TGTGCCTGGAGTGGGGGACTCGAGCTCTACGAGCAGTACTTC. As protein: CAWSGGLELYEQYF.